This passage covers 5 T cell receptor beta chains from one sample sequenced in a study of CD8 T cells in ankylosing spondylitis. Findings and caveats of the study: Characteristic of ankylosing spondylitis blood, it appeared, was a TCR beta motif comprising eight highly homologous variants.

TCRdb reprocessed the 5' RACE reads with MiXCR, giving one entry per CDR3 protein. The profile shows about 800,000 distinct CDR3 sequences, over 9.5% of them singletons. No antigen has been assigned to these receptors. The specimen sequenced was blood, either unsorted or a sorted T cell fraction (not recorded which). The receptor source for this set is a male donor with ankylosing spondylitis.

This clonotype occurred a few times. The rearrangement joins TRBV7-2 to TRBJ2-1; 8 bases line up with TRBD2. Germline assignment: CDR1 SGHTA and CDR2 FQGNSA. With 2 bases clipped from V and 2 bases from J, the junction kept 2 bases outside the gene matches. The CDR3 totals 15 residues. CDR3 in amino acids: CASSLFGGAYNEQFF. The CDR3 DNA follows: TGTGCCAGCAGCTTATTCGGGGGGGCCTACAATGAGCAGTTCTTC.

The chain combines TRBV4-2 with TRBJ2-2; D possibly corresponds to TRBD1 (5 bases). Per germline, CDR1 LGHNA and CDR2 YNFKEQ. V dropped 0 bases and J dropped 5 bases, with 16 bases sitting between them. The CDR3 runs to 17 residues. The CDR3: CASSQDVYQGWTGELFF. The DNA for the CDR3 is TGTGCCAGCAGCCAAGATGTCTATCAGGGATGGACCGGGGAGCTGTTTTTT.

The table lists this clonotype with many counts. J is TRBJ2-7 and V is TRBV7-2; D is possibly TRBD1 (5 bases). CDR1 is SGHTA and CDR2 is FQGNSA in the germline V gene. The CDR3 totals 16 residues. V lost 1 base and J 2 bases, leaving 15 bases between the germline ends. In nucleotides, the CDR3 is TGTGCCAGCAGCTTAGAGGTAGGGGCATTACCCTACGAGCAGTACTTC. This gives the protein CASSLEVGALPYEQYF.

This clonotype turned up a few times. The chain links TRBV20-1 to TRBJ1-4; D gene uncertain. The ends were cut back, 5 bases at V and 7 bases at J, with 14 bases in the middle. The CDR3 is 13 amino acids. The germline V gene has CDR1 DFQATT and CDR2 SNEGSKA (reference sequence). CDR3 amino acids: CSAVSGPSEKLFF. In DNA, the CDR3 is TGCAGTGCTGTCTCAGGACCGAGTGAAAAACTGTTTTTT.

The genes are TRBV20-1 and TRBJ2-5; no definite D call. Trimming removed 6 bases from V and 1 base from J, with 9 bases in between. Germline lookup yields CDR1 DFQATT and CDR2 SNEGSKA (reference sequence). CDR3 length: 12 residues. CDR3: CSAEWTQETQYF. CDR3 nucleotides: TGCAGTGCGGAGTGGACCCAAGAGACCCAGTACTTC.